The entry below gives a single TCR beta chain sequence along with its context. V was shortened by 4 bases and J by 6 bases, with 16 bases between the two germline ends. The germline gives CDR1 GTSNPN, CDR2 SVGIG (reference sequence). This CDR3 is built from 15 residues. The source of the sample is a study of T cell changes during pregnancy in multiple sclerosis. Generated by immunoSEQ multiplex PCR, the TCRdb table keeps only in-frame clones and is missing some. The sample holds roughly 67,000 clones, approximately 91% seen once. The sequence derives from a female donor with multiple sclerosis, enrolled in a pregnancy study. V is TRBV30 and J is TRBJ1-6; no definite D call. The specimen was peripheral blood, collected in the second trimester of pregnancy. The CDR3 loop is CAWMMGGRINSPLHF. The CDR3 region has the DNA TGTGCCTGGATGATGGGAGGACGGATTAATTCACCCCTCCACTTT.